The present T cell receptor beta chain was sequenced within a study of shared clonotypes between healthy human individuals. General study findings and limits: For naive CD4 cells, around 5.1% of clonotypes were shared across a handful of donors.

To note about this clone: Its antigen is undetermined.

Only in-frame clones appear in the TCRdb table, and some are missing; sequencing was by immunoSEQ multiplex PCR. Of about 2.4 million clones listed, more than 85% were seen once; the top ten hold more than 0.35%. V was trimmed by 3 bases and J by 7 bases, leaving 19 bases between them. CDR1 and CDR2 from the germline V gene are MNHEY and SMNVEV (reference sequence). The CDR3 has 15 amino acids. The sample comprised naive CD4+ T cells from PBMCs. Sample subset: CD45RA+ positively selected. The TCR originated in a man between 18 and 35 years old in good health. Some clones in this sample may be carry-over from other donors' samples. This sequence joins TRBV27 and TRBJ2-7; no definite D call. This CDR3 reads CASSFSLGFFEEQYF. The CDR3 DNA is TGTGCCAGCAGTTTTAGTTTGGGATTTTTTGAAGAGCAGTACTTC.